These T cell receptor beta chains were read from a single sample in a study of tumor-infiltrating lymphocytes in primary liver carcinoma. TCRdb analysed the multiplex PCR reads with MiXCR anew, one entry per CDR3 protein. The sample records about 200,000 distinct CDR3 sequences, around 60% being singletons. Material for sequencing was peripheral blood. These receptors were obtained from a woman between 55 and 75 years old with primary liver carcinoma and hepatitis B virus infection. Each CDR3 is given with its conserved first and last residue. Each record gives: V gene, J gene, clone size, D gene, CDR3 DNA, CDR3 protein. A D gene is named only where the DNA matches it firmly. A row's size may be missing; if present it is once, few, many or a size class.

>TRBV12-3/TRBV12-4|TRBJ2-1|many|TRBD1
TGTGCCAGCAGACGAGGGACAGCCAATGAGCAGTTCTTC
CASRRGTANEQFF
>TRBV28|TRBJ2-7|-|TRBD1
TGTGCCAGCAGTTCCTTAACCGGGACAGGCCCCTACGAGCAGTACTTC
CASSSLTGTGPYEQYF
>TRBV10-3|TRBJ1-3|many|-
TGTGCCATCAGTGAGAGCTACTCTGGAAACACCATATATTTT
CAISESYSGNTIYF
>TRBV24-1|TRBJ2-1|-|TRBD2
TGTGCCACCAGTGACAGACTAGCGGGCAATGAGCAGTTCTTC
CATSDRLAGNEQFF
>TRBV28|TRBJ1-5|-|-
TGTGCCAGCAGCTTTGGTGCCCGAAGCAATCAGCCCCAGCATTTT
CASSFGARSNQPQHF
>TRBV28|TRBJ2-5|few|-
TGTGCCAGCATTGGACTGCCCGAGACCCAGTACTTC
CASIGLPETQYF
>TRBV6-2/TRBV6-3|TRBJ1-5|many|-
TGTGCCAGCACCGAGGGTGGCGTTGGTCAGCCCCAGCATTTT
CASTEGGVGQPQHF
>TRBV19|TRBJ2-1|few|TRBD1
TGTGCCAGTAGTATAGATCCTGGGACAGGCCGGGTCCAGTACAATGAGCAGTTCTTC
CASSIDPGTGRVQYNEQFF
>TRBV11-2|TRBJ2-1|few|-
TGTGCCAGCAGTTTGAGTTCAGGAAACAATGAGCAGTTCTTC
CASSLSSGNNEQFF
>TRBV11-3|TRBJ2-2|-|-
TGTGCCAGCAGCCCCGACGCAGTCGGTTTCGGCTCGGGCCAAATAAACACGGGGGAGCTGTTTTTT
CASSPDAVGFGSGQINTGELFF
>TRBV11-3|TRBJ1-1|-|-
TGTGCCATCAACTTAGTGGGGCCGGAGTACGCTGAAGCTTTCTTT
CAINLVGPEYAEAFF
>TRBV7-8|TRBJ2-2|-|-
TGTGCCAGCAGCTTTGGGGGCCAGGGCGGGGAGCTGTTTTTT
CASSFGGQGGELFF
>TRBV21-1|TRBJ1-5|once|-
TGTGCCAGCAGCCCGGGACAGGGTAACAATCAGCCCCAGCATTTT
CASSPGQGNNQPQHF
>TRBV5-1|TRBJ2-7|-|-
TGCGCCAGCAGCCGAGGACTTCACTACGAGCAGTACTTC
CASSRGLHYEQYF
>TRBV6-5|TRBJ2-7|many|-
TGTGCCAGCAGTTACGCCGGGACGGGCTCCTACGAGCAGTACTTC
CASSYAGTGSYEQYF
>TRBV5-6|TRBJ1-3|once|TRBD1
TGTGCCAGCAGCTATCGCCCTCGACAGGGGTGGAACACCATATATTTT
CASSYRPRQGWNTIYF
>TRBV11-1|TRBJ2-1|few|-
TGTGCCAGCAGCACCGACCGGGGATCCTACAATGAGCAGCTCTTC
CASSTDRGSYNEQLF
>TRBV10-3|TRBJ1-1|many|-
TGTGCCATCAGTGAGTCTGAGATTGAAGCTTTCTTT
CAISESEIEAFF
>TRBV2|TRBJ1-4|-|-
TGTGCCAGCATGAGAAGCGGCTCAACTAATGAAAAACTGTTTTTT
CASMRSGSTNEKLFF
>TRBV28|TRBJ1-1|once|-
TGTGCCAGCAGTTCGACACCGAACACTGAAACTTTCTTT
CASSSTPNTETFF
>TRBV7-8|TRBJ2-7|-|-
TGTGCCAGCAGCCCAATCTCCGGGACCAATAACGAGCAGTACTTC
CASSPISGTNNEQYF
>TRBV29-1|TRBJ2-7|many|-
TGCAGCGTTGAAGTGGGTTACTCCTACGAGCAGTACTTC
CSVEVGYSYEQYF
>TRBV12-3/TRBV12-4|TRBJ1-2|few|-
TGTGCCAGCAGTTTGGGTCAGAACAGGGAGAGCGGCTACACCTTC
CASSLGQNRESGYTF
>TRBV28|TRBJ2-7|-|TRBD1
TGTACCAGCAGCTGGACAGGGGGCTTATCCTACGAGCAGTACTTC
CTSSWTGGLSYEQYF
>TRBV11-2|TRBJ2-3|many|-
TGTGCCAGCAGCTTACCCCCTTACGGACCTGGTGAATCAGATACGCAGTATTTT
CASSLPPYGPGESDTQYF
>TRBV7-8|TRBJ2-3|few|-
TGTGCCAGCAGCTTAGGTTACAGGTCTAGCACAGATACGCAGTATTTT
CASSLGYRSSTDTQYF
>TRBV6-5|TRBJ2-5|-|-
TGTGCCAGGAGGGGAGAGGCGATACAAGAGACCCAGTACTTC
CARRGEAIQETQYF
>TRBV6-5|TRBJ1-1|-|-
TGTGCCAGCAATTACTCAATAAGAATCGGACGGACAAAGAACACTGAAGCTTTCTTT
CASNYSIRIGRTKNTEAFF
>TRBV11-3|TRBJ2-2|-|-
TGTGCCAGCAGCTCAGTGGCCCGGGAGCTGTTTTTT
CASSSVARELFF
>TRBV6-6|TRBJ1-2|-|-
TGTGCCAGCAGCCGCGACATGGTGTCCTATGGCTACACCTTC
CASSRDMVSYGYTF
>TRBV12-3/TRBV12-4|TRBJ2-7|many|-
TGTGCCAGCAGTTCAAGGGTCCACGAGCAGTACTTC
CASSSRVHEQYF
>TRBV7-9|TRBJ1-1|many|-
TGTGCCAGCAGCCTGCGGGACGGCCCGAACACTGAAGCTTTCTTT
CASSLRDGPNTEAFF
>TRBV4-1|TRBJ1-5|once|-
TGCGCCAGCAGCCAGAAGGCGGACAGCAGTCAGCCCCAGCATTTT
CASSQKADSSQPQHF
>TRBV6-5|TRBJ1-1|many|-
TGTGCCAGCAGCTACCTCAGCGGGCGGAACACTGAAGCTTTCTTT
CASSYLSGRNTEAFF
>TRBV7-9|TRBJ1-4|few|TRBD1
TGTGCCAGCAGCATCAGACAGGGTTCTAATGAAAAACTGTTTTTT
CASSIRQGSNEKLFF
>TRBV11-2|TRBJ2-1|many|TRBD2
TGTGCCAGCACCTTTGGGGCCCCCGGACTAGCGGGAGTCAATGAGCAGTTCTTC
CASTFGAPGLAGVNEQFF
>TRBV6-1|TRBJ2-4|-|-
TGTGCCAGCATGAGGGGTGGGGGCCTTCAGTACTTC
CASMRGGGLQYF
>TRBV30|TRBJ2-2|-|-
TGTGCCTGGAGGGGATTCAACACCGGGGAGCTGTTTTTT
CAWRGFNTGELFF
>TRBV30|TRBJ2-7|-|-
TGTACCTGGAGGGTCTCCTACGAGCAGTACTTC
CTWRVSYEQYF
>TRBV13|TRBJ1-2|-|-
TGTGCCAGCAGCTCTCAAGACAGCTATGGCTACACCTTC
CASSSQDSYGYTF
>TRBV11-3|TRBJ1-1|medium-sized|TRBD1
TGTGCCAGCAGCTTAGCCCCCAGTTACGCTCAGGGGGGAGCTTTCTTT
CASSLAPSYAQGGAFF
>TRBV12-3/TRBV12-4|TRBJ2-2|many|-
TGTGCCAGCAGTTTTGCCCGTCGGCTCAACACCGGGGAGCTGTTTTTT
CASSFARRLNTGELFF
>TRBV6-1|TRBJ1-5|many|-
TGTGCCAGCAGTTCGACCTTAGCCAATCAGCCCCAGCATTTT
CASSSTLANQPQHF
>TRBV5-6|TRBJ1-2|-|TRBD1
TGTGCCAGCAGCTTGGTTCCCGGACAGGGGGCGGGTGACTACACCTTC
CASSLVPGQGAGDYTF
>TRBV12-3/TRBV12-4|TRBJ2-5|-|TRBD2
TGTATCAGCAGTCAACGGGAGGGCCGGGGAGCCCAGTACTTC
CISSQREGRGAQYF
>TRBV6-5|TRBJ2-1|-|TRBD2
TGTGCCAGCACCCGGACTAGCGGGAGTGAATACTACAATGAGCAGTTCTTT
CASTRTSGSEYYNEQFF
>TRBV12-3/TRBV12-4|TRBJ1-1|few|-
TGTGCCAGCAGTTTATTACACCCGAACACTGAAGCTTTCTTT
CASSLLHPNTEAFF
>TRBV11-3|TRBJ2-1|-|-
TGTGCCAGCAGTTCCAACCTATTGGGCCAAGCTGAGCAGTTCTTC
CASSSNLLGQAEQFF
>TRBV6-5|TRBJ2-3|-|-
TGTGTCACCACCAGATTATCGGGGTCAGATACGCAGTATTTT
CVTTRLSGSDTQYF
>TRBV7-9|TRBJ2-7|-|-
TGTGCCAGCAGCTCGGACCATAGTAGGGAGCAGTACTTC
CASSSDHSREQYF
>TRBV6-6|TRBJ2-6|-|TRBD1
TGTGCCAGCAGTGATCCGGGACAGGGGGCCAACGTCCTGACTTTC
CASSDPGQGANVLTF
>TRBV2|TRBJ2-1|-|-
TGTGCCAGCAGTGTAGAGAAGTACAATGAGCAGTTCTTC
CASSVEKYNEQFF